This T cell receptor (beta chain) comes out of a study of identifying expanded T cells in peripheral blood. Whole-study results and caveats: Technical replicates showed about 1.1 changed clones; approximately 2 weeks approximately 16; four weeks 19. Clone count variance between roughly 2-week samples rose with total template count.

No infections or other immune events were documented during collection. V dropped 1 base and J dropped 4 bases, with 20 bases sitting between them. CDR3 size: 18 residues. Germline CDR1 is LNHDA and CDR2 is SQIVND (reference sequence). This table comes from immunoSEQ multiplex PCR, and its TCRdb copy is limited to in-frame clones, with some not included. This table holds around 120,000 clones, around 84% found once. As regards this clone: Antigen: not known.

The chain has TRBV19 and TRBJ1-5, with no clear D. The receptor was isolated from a person aged 18 to 75 in good health. Material for sequencing was blood. The CDR3, as DNA: TGTGCCAGTAGTATAGGGTTTCGGGGAAGGTTTGGTAATCAGCCCCAGCATTTT. The encoded protein is CASSIGFRGRFGNQPQHF.